The source of this T cell receptor (beta chain) is a study of CD8 T cells in Susac syndrome. RNA, at about 0.45 to 1 ug, was reverse transcribed with random hexamers. The TCR beta CDR3 was amplified by immunoSEQ multiplex PCR across 54 Vbeta, 13 Jbeta. Using its own MiXCR run on the immunoSEQ multiplex PCR reads, TCRdb lists one record per CDR3 protein. The profile shows about 160,000 distinct CDR3 sequences, around 93% of them singletons. CDR1 is LNHDA and CDR2 is SQIVND in the germline V gene (reference sequence). V gave up 4 bases and J gave up 1 base; unmatched junction bases: 1. The CDR3 is made up of 13 amino acids.

This chain uses TRBV19 with TRBJ2-7; 7 bases fit TRBD1. The sample was CD4+ T cells from PBMCs. The receptor comes from a human donor in good health. CDR3 amino acids: CASSKGQSYEQYF. DNA for the CDR3: TGTGCCAGTAGTAAGGGACAGTCCTACGAGCAGTACTTC.